The 6 T cell receptor beta chains reported below all come from one sample, sequenced in a study of high-grade serous ovarian cancer treatment subgroups. The protocol was immunoSEQ multiplex PCR, while the TCRdb copy is restricted to in-frame clones and leaves out a portion. This sample has about 11,000 clones, with 80% to 85% found just once. The tumor samples were collected prior to definitive surgery or chemotherapy. The sequenced material came from tumor tissue. These receptors were obtained from a human donor with high-grade serous ovarian cancer.

The J gene is TRBJ1-5, the V gene TRBV10-2, with D tentatively TRBD1 (6 bases). V dropped 3 bases and J dropped 2 bases, with 11 bases sitting between them. CDR1 is WSHSY, CDR2 SAAADI, per germline. This CDR3 has 15 residues. The CDR3 sequence is CASSDEGVGNQPQHF. As DNA, the CDR3 is TGCGCCAGCAGTGACGAGGGGGTCGGCAATCAGCCCCAGCATTTT.

The chain joins TRBV2 to TRBJ2-2; D is possibly TRBD2 (6 bases). The germline V and J ends were trimmed by 4 bases and 4 bases, with 10 bases remaining between them. The CDR3 loop spans 14 amino acids. Germline-derived CDR1 and CDR2 are SNHLY and FYNNEI. The CDR3 sequence: CASSGPTSTGELFF. The CDR3 region has the DNA TGTGCCAGCAGTGGACCGACTAGCACCGGGGAGCTGTTTTTT.

This clone was seen a handful of times. This sequence joins TRBV29-1 and TRBJ2-7; the D is unclear. CDR1 and CDR2 from the germline V gene are SQVTM and ANQGSEA. CDR3 length: 12 residues. Trimming shortened V by 4 bases and J by 4 bases, and 11 bases separated the two germline ends. The CDR3 here is CSVGSTPYEQYF. The CDR3 coding sequence is TGCAGCGTTGGTAGCACTCCATACGAGCAGTACTTC.

This clone was detected once. This rearrangement joins TRBV6-1 to TRBJ2-1; perhaps TRBD2 as D (5 bases). The germline V gene has CDR1 MNHNS and CDR2 SASEGT. The CDR3 totals 13 residues. V was shortened by 6 bases and J by 3 bases, with 9 bases between the two germline ends. The DNA for the CDR3 is TGTGCCAGCAGAGAGGGAGTCTACAATGAGCAGTTCTTC. Translating gives CASREGVYNEQFF.

The CDR3 protein is CASSRGGGQGSYEQYF. CDR3 sequence (DNA): TGCGCCAGCAGCCGAGGAGGTGGTCAGGGTTCCTACGAGCAGTACTTC. The rearrangement links TRBV10-1 to TRBJ2-7; the D gene could be TRBD1 or TRBD2 (5 bases each). This CDR3 is built from 16 residues. Germline V gene sequence: CDR1 WNHNN, CDR2 SYGVQD (reference sequence). V was shortened by 6 bases and J by 1 base, with 19 bases between the two germline ends.

V usage is TRBV28 and J usage is TRBJ1-4; D may be TRBD1 (5 bases). Germline values: CDR1 MDHEN, CDR2 SYDVKM. The V end was cut by 5 bases, the J end by 3 bases, with 13 bases between. This CDR3 is built from 15 residues. CDR3 region: CASSGGGRANEKLFF. As DNA, the CDR3 is TGTGCCAGCAGTGGTGGGGGAAGGGCTAATGAAAAACTGTTTTTT.